Only one count was recorded for the clone carrying this T cell receptor (beta chain). What it binds is unknown. The data were obtained in a study of cytomegalovirus exposure and HLA in healthy donors. The study's findings and limits: Some 150 TCR beta chains were listed as cytomegalovirus-associated.

Primers for the PCR totalled 60 Vbeta and 13 Jbeta. The protocol was immunoSEQ multiplex PCR, while the TCRdb copy is restricted to in-frame clones and leaves out a portion. The top ten clones hold around 3.2% of a sample with some 120,000 clones, around 75% of them seen once. Material for sequencing was PBMCs. The source of this sequence is a young man in good health and CMV-seronegative.

The chain's CDR3 is CASSQDQVQPQHF. CDR3 DNA sequence: TGCGCCAGCAGCCAAGACCAGGTTCAGCCCCAGCATTTT. V usage is TRBV4-1 and J usage is TRBJ1-5; D not resolved. The CDR3 is 13 amino acids. The germline V gene has CDR1 MGHRA and CDR2 YSYEKL. The V and J ends lost 0 bases and 6 bases respectively, with 6 bases between them.